A single sample gave rise to the 25 T cell receptor beta chains below, sequenced in a study of blood T cell repertoires in COVID-19. Sequencing was performed with immunoSEQ multiplex PCR; in TCRdb, only in-frame clones are kept and a portion is missing. Among 150,000 or so clones, around 80% were seen once, and the ten largest hold less than 3%. The sample comprised peripheral blood. These TCRs come from a woman aged 55-69 years with acute or convalescent COVID-19.

The chain couples TRBV18 to TRBJ1-1; TRBD1 matches at 9 bases. After removal of 5 bases from V and 3 bases from J, the junction contained 10 bases not matched to a gene. This CDR3 region has 16 residues. Germline loops: CDR1 KGHSH, CDR2 LQKENI. The CDR3: CASSYMGTGLHTEAFF. CDR3 coding DNA: TGTGCCAGCTCATACATGGGGACAGGGCTACACACTGAAGCTTTCTTT.

The genes are TRBV7-2 and TRBJ1-1; TRBD1 matches 8 bases. With 5 bases clipped from V and 8 bases from J, the junction kept 4 bases outside the gene matches. There are 12 residues in the CDR3. Germline CDR1 is SGHTA and CDR2 is FQGNSA. The CDR3 DNA sequence: TGTGCCAGCAGCGACAGGGGTGGCGAAGCTTTCTTT. Its protein product is CASSDRGGEAFF.

The chain couples TRBV19 to TRBJ2-1; 9 positions agree with TRBD2. The CDR3 contains 16 residues. Trimming cost V 3 bases and J 1 base; bases outside gene matches: 4. CDR1 and CDR2 (germline): LNHDA, SQIVND (reference sequence). The CDR3 DNA is TGTGCCAGTAGTATCCGTAGCGGGGGATCCTACAATGAGCAGTTCTTC. Its protein product is CASSIRSGGSYNEQFF.

V gene TRBV3-1 (or the pseudogene TRBV3-2) combines with J gene TRBJ1-5; D possibly corresponds to TRBD1 (5 bases). CDR1 and CDR2 (germline): LGHDT, YNNKEL (reference sequence). CDR3 length equals 17 residues. V was trimmed by 4 bases and J by 5 bases, leaving 21 bases between them. The CDR3 DNA sequence: TGTGCCAGCAGCCCAGGAAGGAAGGGAGGGGAGCATCAGCCCCAGCATTTT. It specifies CASSPGRKGGEHQPQHF.

This sequence joins TRBV27 and TRBJ2-1, with 10 bases fitting TRBD2. The CDR3 runs to 18 residues. Trimming removed 6 bases from V and 0 bases from J; junction bases left unmatched: 11. Germline V gives CDR1 MNHEY, CDR2 SMNVEV (reference sequence). DNA for the CDR3: TGTGCCAGCAGAGCGGGAGGGGGGGCCCCGAGCTCCTACAATGAGCAGTTCTTC. The encoded protein is CASRAGGGAPSSYNEQFF.

The chain combines TRBV28 with TRBJ2-1; TRBD2 is a possible D gene (7 bases). This CDR3 comprises 14 residues. Germline V gene data show CDR1 as MDHEN and CDR2 as SYDVKM. V was clipped by 7 bases and J by 3 bases, with 13 bases between them. DNA for the CDR3: TGTGCCAGCACCCGGGGGGCCGTCTACAATGAGCAGTTCTTC. The encoded protein is CASTRGAVYNEQFF.

The CDR3 DNA reads as TGTGCCAGCAGCCAAGCTTCTGGGACAGTTTTCTATGGCTACACCTTC. Protein: CASSQASGTVFYGYTF. The chain joins TRBV3-1 (or the pseudogene TRBV3-2) to TRBJ1-2; TRBD1 matches at 7 bases. With V trimmed by 1 base and J by 4 bases, 9 bases remained unmatched. This CDR3 has 16 residues. The germline CDR1 and CDR2 sequences are LGHDT and YNNKEL (reference sequence).

The V and J genes are TRBV2 and TRBJ1-2, with 10 bases matching TRBD1. Germline V gene lookup returns CDR1 SNHLY and CDR2 FYNNEI. The CDR3 is 15 residues long. V gave up 1 base and J gave up 2 bases; unmatched junction bases: 1. This CDR3 is CASSEGGQGNYGYTF. DNA of the CDR3: TGTGCCAGCAGTGAAGGGGGACAGGGGAACTATGGCTACACCTTC.

This clone was picked up one time. The CDR3 region is CASSRGTSIGSDTQYF. The CDR3 DNA reads TGCGCCAGCAGCCGGGGGACTAGCATTGGGTCAGATACGCAGTATTTT. The chain is built from TRBV4-3 and TRBJ2-3, with 9 positions matching TRBD2. V lost 4 bases and J lost 4; bases outside the gene matches: 9. Germline V CDR1 and CDR2: LGHNA, YSLEER. This CDR3 contains 16 residues.

This sequence joins TRBV6-5 and TRBJ2-5, with TRBD1 matching 7 bases. The germline V gene encodes CDR1 MNHEY and CDR2 SVGAGI. This CDR3 spans 15 amino acids. Losses at the gene ends were 2 bases for V and 5 bases for J; bases not matched to a gene: 8. DNA of the CDR3: TGTGCCAGCAGTTACAACTCGGGACAGAAGGAGACCCAGTACTTC. This gives the protein CASSYNSGQKETQYF.

The genes are TRBV7-2 and TRBJ1-2; unclear D gene. CDR1 is SGHTA and CDR2 is FQGNSA in the germline V gene. V lost 1 base to trimming and J lost 2 bases, with 8 bases between them. CDR3 length: 14 residues. The CDR3 spells CASSLDRSNYGYTF. DNA of the CDR3: TGTGCCAGCAGCTTAGACAGATCGAACTATGGCTACACCTTC.

This clone was recorded at least ten times. The chain combines TRBV5-6 with TRBJ1-6; the match to TRBD1 covers 7 bases. Trimming cost V 1 base and J 8 bases; bases outside gene matches: 3. CDR3 length equals 14 residues. Germline CDR1 and CDR2: SGHDT and YYEEEE. DNA for the CDR3: TGTGCCAGCAGCTTGACAGGGGCCCATTCACCCCTCCACTTT. It specifies CASSLTGAHSPLHF.

The CDR3 bases are TGCGCCAGCAGCTTGACGGTCACCTCCTACGAGCAGTACTTC. Its translation is CASSLTVTSYEQYF. The J gene is TRBJ2-7, the V gene TRBV5-1; D not resolved. The CDR3 totals 14 residues. V shed 1 base and J shed 0 bases, with 8 bases lying between them. The germline CDR1 and CDR2 sequences are SGHRS and YFSETQ.

The rearrangement joins TRBV7-2 to TRBJ2-3; 7 bases agree with TRBD1. CDR1 is SGHTA and CDR2 is FQGNSA in the germline V gene. The CDR3 has 16 amino acids. V shed 5 bases, J shed 2 bases, and the junction held 10 bases outside the gene matches. CDR3 in amino acids: CASSARTGTATDTQYF. CDR3 bases: TGTGCCAGCAGCGCCCGAACCGGGACAGCCACAGATACGCAGTATTTT.

The gene calls are TRBV11-2 and TRBJ2-5; 9 bases line up with TRBD2. The CDR3 length is 16 residues. Trimming cost V 5 bases and J 5 bases; bases outside gene matches: 12. Germline-derived CDR1 and CDR2 are SGHAT and FQNNGV. The CDR3 DNA reads TGTGCCAGCAGCGGGCTAGCGGGACGAATTGAGGAGACCCAGTACTTC. Protein: CASSGLAGRIEETQYF.

J is TRBJ2-3 and V is TRBV28; D remains ambiguous. Trimming took 8 bases from V and 6 from J, leaving 15 bases between them. This CDR3 spans 13 amino acids. CDR1 is MDHEN, CDR2 SYDVKM, per germline. This CDR3 reads CASHTPTGDTQYF. The CDR3 region has the DNA TGTGCCAGCCACACGCCGACCGGGGATACGCAGTATTTT.

The rearrangement links TRBV10-2 to TRBJ2-7; maybe TRBD1 (6 bases). This CDR3 is 13 amino acids long. V was trimmed by 9 bases and J by 1 base, leaving 13 bases between them. Germline assignment: CDR1 WSHSY and CDR2 SAAADI. The CDR3 sequence: CASLHDRSYEQYF. The DNA of the CDR3 is TGCGCCAGTCTCCACGACAGGTCCTACGAGCAGTACTTC.

This clone came up once. The V gene is TRBV29-1, the J gene TRBJ2-4; 11 nucleotides agree with TRBD1. This CDR3 contains 13 residues. Losses at the gene ends were 4 bases for V and 6 bases for J; bases not matched to a gene: 2. CDR1 is SQVTM and CDR2 is ANQGSEA in the germline V gene. Here the CDR3 reads CSVVGTGGNIQYF. The CDR3 DNA reads TGCAGCGTTGTCGGGACAGGGGGAAACATTCAGTACTTC.

The J gene is TRBJ1-2, the V gene TRBV3-1 (or the pseudogene TRBV3-2); perhaps TRBD1 as D (5 bases). The CDR3 covers 14 residues. The V gene's germline CDR1 is LGHDT and CDR2 YNNKEL (reference sequence). Trimming shortened V by 7 bases and J by 2 bases, and 14 bases separated the two germline ends. The CDR3 protein is CASTQGGNNYGYTF. The DNA for the CDR3 is TGTGCCAGCACCCAGGGAGGGAACAACTATGGCTACACCTTC.

This sequence joins TRBV27 and TRBJ2-7; D is ambiguous. This CDR3 has 13 residues. Trimming cost V 3 bases and J 0 bases, with 6 bases left between them. CDR1 MNHEY and CDR2 SMNVEV come from the germline V gene (reference sequence). The CDR3 sequence is CASSFQDSYEQYF. The CDR3 DNA reads TGTGCCAGCAGTTTTCAGGACTCCTACGAGCAGTACTTC.

Comments on this clone: Distinct nucleotide sequences in the sample also encode this CDR3. The chain joins TRBV12-3 or TRBV12-4 to TRBJ1-5; tentatively, D is TRBD1 (6 bases). V lost 8 bases, J lost 2 bases, and 10 bases lay in between. CDR3 length equals 13 residues. Here the CDR3 DNA reads TGTGCCAGCTCCCCAGGGGGCAATCAGCCCCAGCATTTT. It codes for CASSPGGNQPQHF.

This clone was recorded a few times. The chain combines TRBV7-2 with TRBJ1-6; 8 bases are a match to TRBD1. The CDR3 is made up of 14 amino acids. V gave up 4 bases and J gave up 10 bases; unmatched junction bases: 6. The germline gives CDR1 SGHTA, CDR2 FQGNSA. The CDR3 is CASSSDRVGSPLHF. CDR3 nucleotide sequence: TGTGCCAGCAGCTCGGACAGGGTAGGGTCACCCCTCCACTTT.

The rearrangement links TRBV5-8 to TRBJ1-5; D ambiguous. V was clipped by 4 bases and J by 1 base, with 6 bases between them. The CDR3 has 13 amino acids. CDR1 is SGHTS, CDR2 YDEGEE, per germline. The CDR3 nucleotides are TGTGCCAGCAGCCTTGTAAGCAATCAGCCCCAGCATTTT. As protein: CASSLVSNQPQHF.

Note on this clone: One end of the junction fails to match germline, which may point to a read error. This chain joins TRBV6-6 and TRBJ1-2; TRBD1 matches at 7 bases. Per germline, CDR1 MNHNY and CDR2 SVGAGI (reference sequence). The CDR3 length is 13 residues. CDR3 sequence (DNA): TGTGCCAGCAGTTACTCGACAGGGTCCTCCTTCGCCTTC. It translates to CASSYSTGSSFAF.

The rearrangement links TRBV5-1 to TRBJ2-1, with TRBD2 identical over 12 bases. The CDR3 loop spans 16 amino acids. Germline CDR1 and CDR2: SGHRS and YFSETQ. After removal of 3 bases from V and 5 bases from J, the junction contained 6 bases not matched to a gene. The CDR3 here is CASSSSLAGGHNEQFF. DNA of the CDR3: TGCGCCAGCAGCTCATCGCTAGCGGGGGGGCACAATGAGCAGTTCTTC. The full variable domain, rest sourced from reference TRBV5-1 and TRBJ2-1, is KAGVTQTPRYLIKTRGQQVTLSCSPISGHRSVSWYQQTPGQGLQFLFEYFSETQRNKGNFPGRFSGRQFSNSRSEMNVSTLELGDSALYLCASSSSLAGGHNEQFFGPGTRLTVL.